These 15 T cell receptor beta chains share one sample of origin, sequenced in a study of OX40 agonist ivuxolimab in advanced cancers. Only in-frame clones appear in the TCRdb table, and some are missing; sequencing was by immunoSEQ multiplex PCR. The sample lists roughly 58,000 clones; 70% to 90% were seen once. The sequencing used CD4+ or CD8+ T cells sorted from blood, collected in a trial of the OX40 agonist ivuxolimab. Source of these receptors: an adult with an advanced solid tumor such as melanoma, head and neck, liver or kidney cancer.

The rearrangement joins TRBV11-3 to TRBJ1-1; D remains ambiguous. Trimming took 5 bases from V and 1 from J, leaving 11 bases between them. Germline V gene lookup returns CDR1 SGHNT and CDR2 YENEEA. The CDR3 is 14 amino acids. CDR3 sequence reads: CASSPSTTNTEAFF. The CDR3 DNA is TGTGCCAGCAGCCCCAGTACAACGAACACTGAAGCTTTCTTT.

The gene calls are TRBV5-6 and TRBJ2-3; D unclear. The CDR3 covers 16 residues. Germline-derived CDR1 and CDR2 are SGHDT and YYEEEE. V gave up 6 bases and J gave up 1 base, with 18 bases separating them. This CDR3 is CASTTRPGQGTDTQYF. CDR3 nucleotide sequence: TGTGCCAGCACCACCCGGCCAGGCCAAGGCACAGATACGCAGTATTTT. The full variable domain, rest sourced from reference TRBV5-6 and TRBJ2-3, is DAGVTQSPTHLIKTRGQQVTLRCSPKSGHDTVSWYQQALGQGPQFIFQYYEEEERQRGNFPDRFSGHQFPNYSSELNVNALLLGDSALYLCASTTRPGQGTDTQYFGPGTRLTVL.

This clone has just one count. The chain employs TRBV5-6 and TRBJ2-5; D is undetermined. Trimming left V 3 bases short and J 5 bases short, with 14 bases between. There are 14 residues in the CDR3. Per the germline V gene, CDR1 is SGHDT and CDR2 is YYEEEE. The CDR3 DNA reads TGTGCCAGCAGCTCTCCTTCGGGCGCGGAGACCCAGTACTTC. Its protein product is CASSSPSGAETQYF.

The chain joins TRBV29-1 to TRBJ2-3; TRBD2 agrees at 7 bases. The V and J ends lost 7 bases and 2 bases, in that order; junction bases with no gene match: 12. The length of the CDR3 is 15 residues. Germline CDR1 reads SQVTM; CDR2 reads ANQGSEA. The CDR3 sequence: CSGPGSGEITDTQYF. CDR3 nucleotides: TGCAGCGGGCCAGGGAGCGGGGAGATCACAGATACGCAGTATTTT.

The J gene is TRBJ2-5, the V gene TRBV7-7, with D tentatively TRBD1 or TRBD2 (5 bases each). This CDR3 region has 14 residues. CDR1 SSHAT and CDR2 FNYEAQ come from the germline V gene (reference sequence). V gave up 8 bases and J gave up 5 bases, with 18 bases separating them. Here the CDR3 reads CASSFGTGSETQYF. The CDR3 DNA sequence: TGTGCCAGCTCGTTTGGGACCGGATCCGAGACCCAGTACTTC.

This rearrangement joins TRBV6-1 to TRBJ2-4, with D possibly TRBD1 on 5 matching bases. Trimming pared 7 bases from V and 3 bases from J, leaving 13 bases between. Germline-derived CDR1 and CDR2 are MNHNS and SASEGT. The CDR3 runs 14 residues. The CDR3 DNA reads TGTGCCAGCATGGGCAGGGCAGGCAAAAACATTCAGTACTTC. Translating it yields CASMGRAGKNIQYF.

The chain combines TRBV18 with TRBJ2-5; a weak D match, TRBD1 (7 bases). V was pared by 3 bases and J by 4 bases, with 15 bases between. This CDR3 has 15 residues. Germline CDR1 KGHSH, CDR2 LQKENI. The CDR3 spells CASSPRSGGGETQYF. The CDR3 nucleotides read TGTGCCAGCTCACCGCGGTCAGGGGGAGGAGAGACCCAGTACTTC.

This chain uses TRBV30 with TRBJ2-7, with D perhaps TRBD1 or TRBD2 (5 bases each). The CDR3 is 12 amino acids. CDR1 is GTSNPN, CDR2 SVGIG, per germline (reference sequence). The V gene lost 0 bases and the J gene lost 8 bases, with 11 bases spanning the gap. CDR3 nucleotides: TGTGCCTGGAGTGTAGACCGGGGACAGCAGTACTTC. Translating it yields CAWSVDRGQQYF.

The J gene is TRBJ2-7, the V gene TRBV18, with a possible D match to TRBD1 (5 bases). The CDR3 is 13 amino acids. Germline CDR1 and CDR2: KGHSH and LQKENI. The germline V and J ends were trimmed by 3 bases and 0 bases, with 6 bases remaining between them. The CDR3 nucleotides are TGTGCCAGCTCACCGACAGTCTCCTACGAGCAGTACTTC. Protein product: CASSPTVSYEQYF.

CDR3 nucleotide sequence: TGTGCCAGCAGTGTCCTGCGGGAGGGCCCTTTGTACTTC. Its protein product is CASSVLREGPLYF. This chain uses TRBV2 with TRBJ2-7; 9 bases agree with TRBD2. The CDR3 has 13 amino acids. After removal of 4 bases from V and 12 bases from J, the junction contained 10 bases not matched to a gene. Germline CDR1 is SNHLY and CDR2 is FYNNEI.

The rearrangement uses TRBV9 and TRBJ1-4; D gene uncertain. This CDR3 contains 15 residues. V lost 0 bases to trimming and J lost 4 bases, with 10 bases between them. In germline, CDR1 is SGDLS, CDR2 YYNGEE. The CDR3 spells CASSVEARRNEKLFF. The CDR3 nucleotides are TGTGCCAGCAGCGTAGAGGCCAGGCGTAATGAAAAACTGTTTTTT.

This clone was counted between two and nine times. This sequence joins TRBV4-2 and TRBJ2-1, with TRBD2 identical over 10 bases. This CDR3 contains 16 residues. Germline V gene lookup returns CDR1 LGHNA and CDR2 YNFKEQ. J was trimmed by 9 bases and V by 0 bases; bases with no gene match: 8. The chain's CDR3 is CASSQDGGTSVGEQFF. The CDR3 DNA reads TGTGCCAGCAGCCAAGATGGAGGGACTAGCGTCGGTGAGCAGTTCTTC.

CDR3 DNA sequence: TGCGCCAGCAGCTCCGGACTAGCGGGAGCAGATACGCAGTATTTT. Its translation: CASSSGLAGADTQYF. The rearrangement links TRBV5-1 to TRBJ2-3, with 13 positions matching TRBD2. The CDR3 runs to 15 residues. J gave up 4 bases and V 3 bases, and 2 bases lay outside the gene matches. Germline CDR1 reads SGHRS; CDR2 reads YFSETQ.

The rearrangement joins TRBV5-4 to TRBJ2-6; tentatively, D is TRBD2 (6 bases). This CDR3 contains 17 residues. V was clipped by 4 bases and J by 4 bases, with 18 bases between them. CDR1 is SGHNT, CDR2 YYREEE, per germline (reference sequence). The CDR3 sequence: CASSLLVGAGGANVLTF. CDR3 in DNA: TGTGCCAGCAGCCTCCTCGTAGGGGCGGGAGGGGCCAACGTCCTGACTTTC.

The chain joins TRBV10-3 to TRBJ2-1; D uncertain. This CDR3 is built from 15 residues. The V gene lost 4 bases and the J gene lost 5 bases, with 15 bases spanning the gap. Germline CDR1 and CDR2: ENHRY and SYGVKD. The DNA of the CDR3 is TGTGCCATCAGTGCAGCTAGTCCTGTTGACAATGAGCAGTTCTTC. Residues: CAISAASPVDNEQFF.